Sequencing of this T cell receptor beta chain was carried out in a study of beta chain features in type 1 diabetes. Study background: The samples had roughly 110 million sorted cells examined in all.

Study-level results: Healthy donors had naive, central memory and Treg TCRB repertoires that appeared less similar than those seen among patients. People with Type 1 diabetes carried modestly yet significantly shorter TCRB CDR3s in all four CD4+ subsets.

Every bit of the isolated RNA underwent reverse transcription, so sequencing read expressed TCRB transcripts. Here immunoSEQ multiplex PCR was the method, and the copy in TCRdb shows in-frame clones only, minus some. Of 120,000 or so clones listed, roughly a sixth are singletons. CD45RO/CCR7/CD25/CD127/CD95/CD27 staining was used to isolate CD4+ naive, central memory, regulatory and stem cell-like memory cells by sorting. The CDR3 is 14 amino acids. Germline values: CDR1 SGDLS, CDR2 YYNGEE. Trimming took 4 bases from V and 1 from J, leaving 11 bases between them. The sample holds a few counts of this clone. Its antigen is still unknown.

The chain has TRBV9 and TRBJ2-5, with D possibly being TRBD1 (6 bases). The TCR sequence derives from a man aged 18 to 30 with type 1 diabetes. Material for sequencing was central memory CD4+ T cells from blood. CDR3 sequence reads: CASSPRGIQETQYF. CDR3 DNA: TGTGCCAGCAGCCCAAGGGGGATCCAAGAGACCCAGTACTTC.